These 7 T cell receptor beta chains originate from one sample sequenced in a study of T cells after posttransplantation cyclophosphamide. Produced via immunoSEQ multiplex PCR; TCRdb's table is partial and in-frame only. This table has tens of thousands of clones, under 85% appearing once. The sample was memory CD4+ T cells sorted from PBMCs. These receptors were taken from a woman aged 55-70 years in good health, CMV-negative, and a related stem cell transplant donor.

The table lists this clone with a few counts. V gene TRBV7-9 combines with J gene TRBJ2-1; 9 bases line up with TRBD1. CDR1 and CDR2 from the germline V gene are SEHNR and FQNEAQ (reference sequence). V dropped 1 base and J dropped 6; count of bases not matched to a gene: 10. The CDR3 length is 17 residues. The CDR3 nucleotides are TGTGCCAGCAGCTTAGGGACAGGGGCTTATGTGGGCAATGAGCAGTTCTTC. Translating it yields CASSLGTGAYVGNEQFF.

The gene calls are TRBV7-2 and TRBJ1-6; no clear D. Germline CDR1 reads SGHTA; CDR2 reads FQGNSA. The length of the CDR3 is 15 residues. V lost 3 bases and J 6 bases, leaving 12 bases between the germline ends. The CDR3 sequence: CASSFGQAVNSPLHF. The CDR3 DNA sequence: TGTGCCAGCAGCTTTGGGCAGGCTGTTAATTCACCCCTCCACTTT.

CDR3 nucleotide sequence: TGTGCCAGCAGCTTGGGAGGAGGGATAGGTTCACCCCTCCACTTT. Translated: CASSLGGGIGSPLHF. The chain joins TRBV5-6 to TRBJ1-6, with no clear D. There are 15 residues in the CDR3. Germline lookup yields CDR1 SGHDT and CDR2 YYEEEE. Trimming took off 0 bases at V and 9 bases at J, with 13 bases between the two ends.

This clone has just a few counts. The chain joins TRBV11-2 to TRBJ1-1; D possibly corresponds to TRBD1 (5 bases). CDR3 length: 15 amino acids. CDR1 is SGHAT and CDR2 is FQNNGV in the germline V gene. The V gene lost 4 bases and the J gene lost 2 bases, with 14 bases spanning the gap. CDR3 DNA sequence: TGTGCCAGCAGCTCCTTGGCAGGGTCTAACACTGAAGCTTTCTTT. This gives the protein CASSSLAGSNTEAFF.

This clone was seen only a few times. This chain joins TRBV7-2 and TRBJ1-2; D not resolved. The CDR3 sequence is 15 residues long. Germline loops: CDR1 SGHTA, CDR2 FQGNSA. V was clipped by 3 bases and J by 7 bases, with 18 bases between them. The CDR3 protein is CASSFRGLGGVGYTF. CDR3 nucleotides: TGTGCCAGCAGCTTCCGGGGATTAGGTGGAGTTGGCTACACCTTC.

This clone was counted a few times. The V and J genes are TRBV27 and TRBJ1-3; D perhaps matches TRBD1 (5 bases). V lost 3 bases and J lost 4, with 13 bases in between. The CDR3 runs to 15 residues. Germline V gene data show CDR1 as MNHEY and CDR2 as SMNVEV (reference sequence). This chain's CDR3 is CASSFTREIGNTIYF. In nucleotides, the CDR3 is TGTGCCAGCAGTTTCACCAGGGAAATCGGAAACACCATATATTTT.

The chain is built from TRBV19 and TRBJ2-5; D unclear. The tail of the sequence fits TRBJ2-7 better, so the J call may be wrong. CDR1 and CDR2 (germline): LNHDA, SQIVND (reference sequence). This CDR3 comprises 16 residues. This CDR3 reads CASRANGPQGDYEQYF. The CDR3 DNA sequence: TGTGCCAGTAGGGCAAACGGGCCTCAAGGAGACTACGAGCAGTACTTC.